Included here is one TCR beta chain sequence, with context. Ten or more counts support this clonotype. Which antigen it targets is not known. No qualities accompany the bases; no much larger clone lies one base away. The data were obtained in a study of Graves' ophthalmopathy and Graves' hyperthyroidism (dated by TCRdb to between 2017 and 2018). General notes on the study: Peripheral blood was collected at initial diagnosis, prior to any treatment. The study used signatures of the TCR beta repertoire to tell Graves' ophthalmopathy apart from Graves' hyperthyroidism and to predict which patients would progress to ophthalmopathy. In total, approximately 130 blood samples were TCR-sequenced: 43 ophthalmopathy, some 75 hyperthyroidism and some 17 hyperthyroidism-to-ophthalmopathy patients. To explore V-J signatures that separate ophthalmopathy from hyperthyroidism, a discovery set of about 100 patients was enrolled, consisting of about 43 with ophthalmopathy and some 56 with stable hyperthyroidism. For independent validation, a separate cohort was made up of 18 hyperthyroidism patients plus 17 patients who later progressed from hyperthyroidism to ophthalmopathy. In over 5 hyperthyroidism patients, the T-cell repertoire of thyroid tissue was compared with the T-cell repertoire of blood. Following sample collection, hyperthyroidism patients were given methimazole at a starting dose of 30 mg daily, and ophthalmopathy patients were given high-dose intravenous methylprednisolone.

V is pared back by 0 bases and J by 0 bases, with 11 bases lying between the germline termini. From cysteine to phenylalanine, the CDR3 is 16 amino acids long. Just CDR3 DNA is preserved here, 48 bases in frame from base 1. The germline V gene encodes CDR1 SEHNR and CDR2 FQNEAQ (reference sequence). For repertoire sequencing, the TCR beta CDR3 regions were amplified from RNA transcripts. The first round was an RT-PCR using HTBI primers with the Qiagen OneStep RT-PCR kit, and this first round was followed by a second-round multiplex PCR, then size selection and purification. Libraries were sequenced paired-end with 100 bp reads on an Illumina HiSeq2000. Under the source paper's analysis protocol: Reads were processed with SOAPnuke, discarding reads with adapters, uncalled bases, mean Phred below 15, or no exact constant-primer or identifier match. High-quality paired reads were merged with COPE v1.2.5. Each unique nucleotide sequence was treated as a clonotype, and MiTCR v1.1 was used to align the clonotypes to the IMGT TRB V, D and J references. Analysis was restricted to V-J combinations with a frequency above 0.0001, which covered 98% to 99.2% of repertoires. For each V-J combination, a TCR clonal expansion and chaos score was defined as the ratio of F50 clonal expansion to chaos observed in the TCRdist matrix. Welch's t-statistics and random forest were used to reduce the features to 10 to 15 V-J combinations, which were then used as input to a naive Bayes classifier. The Morisita-Horn index was used to measure how similar the thyroid and blood repertoires were. Through fastp at Q25 and MiXCR, TCRdb rebuilt clones from the public reads, retaining in-frame beta chains. Rows with one shared CDR3 protein collapse into an entry with the most common genes and DNA. TCRdb's processing, not the authors' own work, is the source of the V and J calls. Within this sample are about 390,000 distinct CDR3 sequences, with roughly a sixth of them counted one time only. Of the sample, 2.4% falls within the top ten clones.

A patient counted as having stable hyperthyroidism if there was no progression to ophthalmopathy within 18 months of follow-up. The hyperthyroidism patients were 18 to 65 years old and newly diagnosed, with a disease duration of less than 2 months. Patients with other autoimmune diseases, uncontrolled infections, pregnancy or lactation were excluded. Clinical symptoms, serum thyroxine, TRAb, thyroid ultrasound and orbital computed tomography formed the basis of the diagnosis. PBMCs were isolated from about 10 ml of fresh peripheral blood by Ficoll-Paque density gradient centrifugation. Trizol reagent was used to extract the total RNA, and its quality was then checked on an Agilent 2100 Bioanalyzer. What the study reported, not specific to this receptor: Ophthalmopathy was separated from stable hyperthyroidism by the 13-signature model with just under 90% sensitivity and 81% to 84% specificity in cross-validation and with 80%/75% in the test set. Among expanded thyroid clonotypes with frequency above 0.001, most also showed up in blood, which suggests that blood repertoires may reflect the thyroid immune response. No statistical method was used to set the sample size in advance, and the investigators knew which group each participant was assigned to. In validation, the model predicted ophthalmopathy progression with about 71% sensitivity and 72.22% specificity; 12 predicted patients were CT-confirmed with GO in a median of about 6.2 months.

Sequenced material: peripheral blood. The rearranged segments are TRBV7-9 and TRBJ1-1; confidence is insufficient to name the D gene. The clonotype comes from an adult woman with stable Graves' hyperthyroidism. The DNA is TGTGCCAGCAGCTTAGCGGGCAAGGGTGTGAACACTGAAGCTTTCTTT. Its product reads: CASSLAGKGVNTEAFF.